This TCR beta chain was sequenced for a study of beta chain features in type 1 diabetes. Study-level results: People with Type 1 diabetes carried modestly yet significantly shorter TCRB CDR3s in all four CD4+ subsets.

Expressed TCRB transcripts were sequenced because the entire RNA isolate underwent reverse transcription. This table comes from immunoSEQ multiplex PCR, and its TCRdb copy is limited to in-frame clones, with some not included. Counted here are under 350,000 clones, approximately 15% occurring once; the ten biggest clones make up around 0.016%. Comments on this clone: Its antigen remains unidentified.

Sorted CD4+ subsets: naive, central memory, regulatory, stem cell-like memory (CD45RO/CCR7/CD25/CD127/CD95/CD27 panel). Germline V gene data show CDR1 as SGHTA and CDR2 as FQGNSA. Trimming took 7 bases from V and 8 from J, leaving 18 bases between them. The CDR3 consists of 14 residues. Sequenced input: naive CD4+ T cells from blood. V usage is TRBV7-2 and J usage is TRBJ2-1, with D possibly TRBD1 on 5 matching bases. This TCR came from a young man with type 1 diabetes. The CDR3 region has the DNA TGTGCCAGCATGTTGCCAGGGCTCATTTATGAGCAGTTCTTC. Its translation: CASMLPGLIYEQFF.